These T cell receptor beta chains were read from a single sample in a study of tumor and adjacent non-tumor tissue in lung cancer. MiXCR was run by TCRdb on the multiplex PCR reads, yielding one entry per CDR3 protein. This sample yields 90,000 to 100,000 distinct CDR3 sequences, of which roughly 80% are seen a single time; under 40% belongs to the top ten. The specimen sequenced was distant non-tumor lung tissue. Receptor source: a man between 60 and 75 years old with small cell lung cancer. CDR3s include the opening cysteine and the closing phenylalanine or tryptophan. Each record gives: V gene, J gene, D gene, clone size, CDR3 DNA, CDR3 protein. A D gene is named only where the DNA matches it firmly. The size entry is marked missing in some rows and otherwise reads once, few, many or a size class.

TRBV4-1	TRBJ1-5	NA	NA	TGCGCCAACAGCCAAGACGGTCTGGGGGGGCTTGAGTCCCAGCATTTT	CANSQDGLGGLESQHF
TRBV6-6	TRBJ2-1	NA	NA	TGTGCCAGCACCCAACCGGGTAGGACCCATGAGCAGTTCTTC	CASTQPGRTHEQFF
TRBV12-3/TRBV12-4	TRBJ2-2	NA	NA	TGTACTAGCAGTTTCTCTGGGACAGACATCGGTGAGCTGTTTTTT	CTSSFSGTDIGELFF
TRBV4-2	TRBJ1-2	TRBD1	NA	TGTGCCAGCAGCCAAGATCAGGGGGTCTACGGCTACACCTTC	CASSQDQGVYGYTF
TRBV11-3	TRBJ1-4	TRBD1	NA	TGTGTCAGAGTATCTAAAGGACAGGAACGTGAAAAACTATTTTTT	CVRVSKGQEREKLFF
TRBV6-6	TRBJ2-1	TRBD2	many	TGTGCCAGCAGTTACTCCCCCGGACGGCGGGAGGGGCAGTTCTTC	CASSYSPGRREGQFF
TRBV24-1	TRBJ2-3	NA	NA	TGTGCCTCCGGTGAGGGGGATACGCAGTATTTT	CASGEGDTQYF
TRBV10-3	TRBJ2-2	TRBD2	NA	TGTGCCATCAGTGAGATGGAGGGACTAGCGGGACCCGGGGAGCTGTTTTTC	CAISEMEGLAGPGELFF
TRBV4-1	TRBJ2-7	NA	NA	TGCGCCAGCAGAGGGGGAGTCAGCAGTACCTATGATCAGTACTTC	CASRGGVSSTYDQYF
TRBV7-8	TRBJ2-7	NA	many	TGTGCCAGCAGCTTAGACAGGCCCTACGAGCAGTACTTC	CASSLDRPYEQYF
TRBV5-4	TRBJ1-4	NA	once	TGTGCAAGCAGCCCGGGCGCGGGCGATGAAAAACTGTTTTTT	CASSPGAGDEKLFF
TRBV29-1	TRBJ2-1	TRBD2	once	TGCAGCGTTCTCGGGCGGGAGAGGAACAATGAGGAGTTCTTC	CSVLGRERNNEEFF
TRBV29-1	TRBJ2-7	NA	NA	TGCGGCGCCCAGGACACCTTCTACGAGCAGTACTTC	CGAQDTFYEQYF
TRBV20-1	TRBJ2-3	TRBD2	NA	TGCAGCTCTATTCGCCAGGGATTGGGACTAGCGGGAGTTGATACGCAGTATTTT	CSSIRQGLGLAGVDTQYF
TRBV11-2	TRBJ2-5	TRBD1	many	TGTGCCAGCAGCTCTACAGGGGAAGAGACCCAGTACTTC	CASSSTGEETQYF
TRBV29-1	TRBJ1-2	NA	once	TGCAGCGTTGAAGTGCAGACCTGTGGCTGCACCTTC	CSVEVQTCGCTF
TRBV29-1	TRBJ2-3	TRBD2	NA	TGCAGCGTTGGGAGGGTTAGCGGGGTGAGGGATTCGCAGTATTTT	CSVGRVSGVRDSQYF
TRBV4-2	TRBJ1-2	NA	NA	TGTGCCAGCAGCCAAGGGACAAGGTACTATGGCTACACCTTC	CASSQGTRYYGYTF
TRBV6-2/TRBV6-3	TRBJ2-7	TRBD2	NA	TGTGCCAGCAAGGTAGCGGGAGCCCCTATGGAGCGATACTTC	CASKVAGAPMERYF
TRBV11-3	TRBJ2-2	TRBD1	medium-sized	TGTGCCAGCAGCCGGGACAGGGGAGCGTCCGGGGAGCTGTTTTTT	CASSRDRGASGELFF
TRBV29-1	TRBJ1-2	NA	NA	TGCAGCGCTCTGGGGGCGCGGAACTATGGCTACACGTTC	CSALGARNYGYTF
TRBV12-3/TRBV12-4	TRBJ2-2	NA	NA	TGTGCCAGCAGTTCTCGGGGGGCGAGCACCGGGGGGCTGTTTTTT	CASSSRGASTGGLFF
TRBV2	TRBJ1-2	TRBD1	NA	TGTGCCAGTAGTTCTGCCCAGGGGGTGACTGGCTACACCTTC	CASSSAQGVTGYTF
TRBV4-2	TRBJ2-1	NA	many	TGTGCCAGCAGCCAAGATGAGCAGTGGAACTCCGCCTACAATGAGCAGTTCTTC	CASSQDEQWNSAYNEQFF
TRBV12-3/TRBV12-4	TRBJ2-1	TRBD2	NA	TGTGTCAGCAGTTTGCTAGCGGGAAACCTTGAGCAGTTCTTC	CVSSLLAGNLEQFF
TRBV29-1	TRBJ1-1	NA	NA	TGCAGCGTTTTTACAGGATCAGGGCACACTGATTCTTTCTTT	CSVFTGSGHTDSFF
TRBV15	TRBJ2-1	NA	NA	TGTGCCACCAGCAGGGACTGGTGGTCCTACAATGAGCAGTTCTTC	CATSRDWWSYNEQFF
TRBV6-6	TRBJ2-4	TRBD2	NA	TGTGCCAGCGAAATATGGGTGTCGGGACTAGCGGGAGGATTAGGCAAAAACATTCAGGACTTC	CASEIWVSGLAGGLGKNIQDF
TRBV7-2	TRBJ2-1	TRBD2	NA	TGTGCCAGCAGCTGGGGGGGTAGCAGCCTGTTCTTC	CASSWGGSSLFF
TRBV29-1	TRBJ2-6	NA	NA	TGTAGCGCCGACATTTCTTGGGCCAACGTCCTGACCTTC	CSADISWANVLTF